The clone carrying this TCR beta chain has only a few counts. Its specificity is unknown. This beta chain came through as a stray read in a library set up for alpha chains, and its size says little. The data were taken from a study of spatial heterogeneity in lung cancer. In the study overall: Every unique TCR and UMI combination, on average, appeared more than ten times in raw reads. Findings of the study overall: It was found that expanded intratumoral alpha and beta TCR counts tracked tumor mutation counts.

As to time point: sample taken at primary tumor resection. Whole RNA, isolated from tumor, nontumor lung or frozen PBMC, was sequenced without prior sorting. Using its own MiXCR run on the 5' RACE reads, TCRdb lists one record per CDR3 protein. The sample lists about 3,000 distinct CDR3 sequences, 11% seen once, with about 12% in the top ten. Germline CDR1 is GTSNPN and CDR2 is SVGIG (reference sequence). The CDR3 covers 11 residues. The V end lost 0 bases, the J end lost 11 bases, and 10 bases lay between the germline ends. The V gene is TRBV30, the J gene TRBJ1-1, with D tentatively TRBD1 (5 bases). This sample comprised lung tumor tissue, obtained at surgery. The receptor was isolated from a male donor with early-stage non-small cell lung cancer. The CDR3 DNA follows: TGTGCCTGGAGTGTGGGGGACGGGGCTTTCTTT. Encoded protein: CAWSVGDGAFF.